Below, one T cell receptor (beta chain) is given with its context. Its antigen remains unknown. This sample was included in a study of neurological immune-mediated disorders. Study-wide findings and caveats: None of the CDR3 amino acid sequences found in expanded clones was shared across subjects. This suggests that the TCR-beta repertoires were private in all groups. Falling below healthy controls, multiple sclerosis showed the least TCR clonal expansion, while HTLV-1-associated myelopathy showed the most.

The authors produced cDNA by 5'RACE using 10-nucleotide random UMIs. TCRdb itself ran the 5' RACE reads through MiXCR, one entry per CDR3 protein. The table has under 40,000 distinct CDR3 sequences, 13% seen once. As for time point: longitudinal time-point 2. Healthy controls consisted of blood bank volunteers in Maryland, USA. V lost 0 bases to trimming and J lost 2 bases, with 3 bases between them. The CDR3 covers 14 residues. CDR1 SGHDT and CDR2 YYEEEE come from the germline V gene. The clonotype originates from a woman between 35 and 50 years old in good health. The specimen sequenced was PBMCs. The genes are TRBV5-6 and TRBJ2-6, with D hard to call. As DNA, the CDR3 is TGTGCCAGCAGCTTGGCGGCTGGGGCCAACGTCCTGACTTTC. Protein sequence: CASSLAAGANVLTF.